The 19 T cell receptor beta chains in this list originate from one sample, sequenced in a study of cytomegalovirus exposure and HLA in healthy donors. The PCR was carried out with 60 Vbeta primers and 13 Jbeta primers. Assay used: immunoSEQ multiplex PCR; TCRdb lists only in-frame clones, some missing. The table includes some 140,000 clones, 70% to 85% detected once. Sequencing input: PBMCs. These receptors originate from a woman aged 50 to 65 in good health and CMV-seropositive.

The rearrangement joins TRBV6-5 to TRBJ1-1; D possibly corresponds to TRBD1 (6 bases). The germline V and J ends were trimmed by 10 bases and 4 bases, with 19 bases remaining between them. The V gene's germline CDR1 is MNHEY and CDR2 SVGAGI. The CDR3 length is 14 residues. The CDR3 sequence is CATTRSGGGTEAFF. CDR3 sequence (DNA): TGTGCCACTACCCGTTCGGGGGGCGGCACTGAAGCTTTCTTT.

V usage is TRBV5-6 and J usage is TRBJ2-3, with 9 bases lining up with TRBD2. The CDR3 runs to 16 residues. With V trimmed by 2 bases and J by 6 bases, 10 bases remained unmatched. Germline V gene sequence: CDR1 SGHDT, CDR2 YYEEEE. The CDR3, as DNA: TGTGCCAGCAGCTTTCCTACGCGGGGGGGCCCGGATACGCAGTATTTT. Its protein is CASSFPTRGGPDTQYF.

This clone was counted once. The CDR3 loop is CASSLWATEAFF. In DNA form, the CDR3 reads TGTGCCAGCAGTTTATGGGCAACTGAAGCTTTCTTT. This chain joins TRBV28 and TRBJ1-1; D is ambiguous. The CDR3 runs 12 residues. Trimming left V 0 bases short and J 5 bases short, with 4 bases between. Germline V gives CDR1 MDHEN, CDR2 SYDVKM.

V usage is TRBV11-2 and J usage is TRBJ1-5; 9 bases are shared with TRBD1. With V trimmed by 5 bases and J by 4 bases, 12 bases remained unmatched. This CDR3 has 17 residues. CDR1 is SGHAT, CDR2 FQNNGV, per germline. CDR3 nucleotides: TGTGCCAGCAGCCCAGGACAGGGGCTGGACGAAAATCAGCCCCAGCATTTT. It specifies CASSPGQGLDENQPQHF. Filled out from reference TRBV11-2 and TRBJ1-5, the complete variable domain reads EAGVAQSPRYKIIEKRQSVAFWCNPISGHATLYWYQQILGQGPKLLIQFQNNGVVDDSQLPKDRFSAERLKGVDSTLKIQPAKLEDSAVYLCASSPGQGLDENQPQHFGDGTRLSIL.

This chain connects TRBV18 to TRBJ1-1, with TRBD1 matching 11 bases. Germline CDR1 and CDR2: KGHSH and LQKENI. The CDR3 runs to 14 residues. Trimming took 1 base from V and 10 from J; bases not matched to a gene: 5. CDR3 sequence (DNA): TGTGCCAGCTCACCACGCGGACAGGGGGCAGGAGCTTTCTTT. Translated, it gives CASSPRGQGAGAFF.

This rearrangement joins TRBV6-1 to TRBJ2-7; the match to TRBD2 covers 11 bases. CDR3 length: 14 amino acids. V dropped 4 bases and J dropped 3; count of bases not matched to a gene: 2. Per germline, CDR1 MNHNS and CDR2 SASEGT. CDR3 region: CASSASGGSYEQYF. DNA for the CDR3: TGTGCCAGCAGTGCTAGCGGGGGGAGCTACGAGCAGTACTTC.

The J gene is TRBJ1-5, the V gene TRBV7-2, with D possibly matching TRBD1 (6 bases). The CDR3 is 17 residues long. Trimming took off 4 bases at V and 6 bases at J, with 22 bases between the two ends. Germline V lookup: CDR1 SGHTA, CDR2 FQGNSA. CDR3 sequence (DNA): TGTGCCAGCAGCTCCTTAGGGGGAGTAGGGGGTTTTCAGCCCCAGCATTTT. It yields the protein CASSSLGGVGGFQPQHF.

The chain joins TRBV10-3 to TRBJ1-4; 9 bases are a match to TRBD1. Germline V gives CDR1 ENHRY, CDR2 SYGVKD. Trimming took 6 bases from V and 4 from J; bases not matched to a gene: 3. This CDR3 has 14 amino acids. The CDR3 region is CAIRPGQGNEKLFF. The CDR3 bases are TGTGCCATCAGACCGGGACAGGGTAATGAAAAACTGTTTTTT.

V usage is TRBV6-5 and J usage is TRBJ1-5; D is undetermined. The CDR3 is made up of 13 amino acids. The V gene lost 11 bases and the J gene lost 4 bases, with 15 bases spanning the gap. Germline CDR1 and CDR2: MNHEY and SVGAGI. The CDR3 sequence is CAPGRSRNQPQHF. The CDR3 DNA follows: TGTGCCCCGGGGAGATCTAGGAATCAGCCCCAGCATTTT.

V is TRBV19 and J is TRBJ2-3; maybe TRBD2 (5 bases). Germline CDR1 is LNHDA and CDR2 is SQIVND (reference sequence). With 8 bases removed from V and 3 bases from J, the gap between germline ends came to 12 bases. This CDR3 comprises 13 residues. The DNA of the CDR3 is TGTGCCAGTGGAGGCCGAGGGACAGATACGCAGTATTTT. It codes for CASGGRGTDTQYF.

This clone was found a few times. The genes are TRBV19 and TRBJ1-1; 8 bases align to TRBD1. The CDR3 loop spans 14 amino acids. Looked up from germline, CDR1 is LNHDA and CDR2 is SQIVND (reference sequence). Trimming took 5 bases from V and 0 from J; bases not matched to a gene: 2. For the CDR3, the DNA is TGTGCCAGTAGTGTACAGGGGGTGAACACTGAAGCTTTCTTT. Amino acids: CASSVQGVNTEAFF.

The genes are TRBV10-1 and TRBJ2-1; 8 bases fit TRBD2. CDR3 length equals 16 residues. The germline V gene encodes CDR1 WNHNN and CDR2 SYGVQD (reference sequence). The J segment lost 4 bases and the V segment lost 0 bases, leaving 5 bases of the junction unmatched. The CDR3 loop is CASSESRGGRYNEQFF. The DNA for the CDR3 is TGCGCCAGCAGTGAGTCACGGGGGGGGAGGTACAATGAGCAGTTCTTC.

The gene calls are TRBV30 and TRBJ2-1, with 11 bases matching TRBD2. CDR1 is GTSNPN, CDR2 SVGIG, per germline (reference sequence). V shed 4 bases, J shed 7 bases, and the junction held 12 bases outside the gene matches. This CDR3 is built from 16 residues. The CDR3 bases are TGTGCCTGGACCGTTGGAGTAGCGGGGGGGCAGAATGAGCAGTTCTTC. Protein product: CAWTVGVAGGQNEQFF.

As regards this clone: Germline and junction disagree at one end, which may indicate a read error. The genes are TRBV5-4 and TRBJ1-4, with D perhaps matching TRBD1 (6 bases). Germline V gene data show CDR1 as SGHNT and CDR2 as YYREEE (reference sequence). This CDR3 contains 15 residues. The CDR3 loop is CASSEGNREVEKLFF. In DNA form, the CDR3 reads TGCGCCAGCAGCGAAGGGAACAGGGAAGTCGAAAAACTGTTTTTT.

This clone was seen only a few times. This sequence joins TRBV7-2 and TRBJ2-5, with 14 bases aligning to TRBD2. V was pared by 1 base and J by 3 bases, with 7 bases of the junction left unmatched. Germline V gene lookup returns CDR1 SGHTA and CDR2 FQGNSA. The CDR3 consists of 18 residues. The CDR3 nucleotides are TGTGCCAGCAGCTTAGAATGGCGACTAGCGGGGGGGGAAGAGACCCAGTACTTC. Amino acid sequence: CASSLEWRLAGGEETQYF.

V is TRBV6-4 and J is TRBJ1-2; 8 bases match TRBD1. V lost 0 bases, J lost 7 bases, and 7 bases stayed unmatched. Per germline, CDR1 MRHNA and CDR2 SNTAGT. This CDR3 contains 15 residues. As DNA, the CDR3 is TGTGCCAGCAGTGACTCGGACAGGGCCCCCGGTGGCTACACCTTC. It specifies CASSDSDRAPGGYTF.

J is TRBJ2-1 and V is TRBV5-1, with D unresolved. Per the germline V gene, CDR1 is SGHRS and CDR2 is YFSETQ. V was cut by 1 base and J by 10 bases, with 9 bases left in between. The CDR3 has 12 amino acids. The CDR3 DNA sequence: TGCGCCAGCAGCTTGTCTGGCGGCGAGCAGTTCTTC. Translated, it gives CASSLSGGEQFF.

The gene calls are TRBV9 and TRBJ1-1, with D maybe TRBD1 (6 bases). This CDR3 comprises 12 residues. Trimming took 3 bases from V and 11 from J, leaving 14 bases between them. Per germline, CDR1 SGDLS and CDR2 YYNGEE. CDR3 DNA sequence: TGTGCCAGCAGCGAGCAGGGGCTGGAGGCTTTCTTT. Translation gives CASSEQGLEAFF.

This clone showed up just once. The V and J genes are TRBV7-9 and TRBJ2-7; maybe TRBD1 (6 bases). CDR1 SEHNR and CDR2 FQNEAQ come from the germline V gene (reference sequence). The CDR3 length is 16 residues. V lost 4 bases and J lost 6, with 22 bases in between. Here the CDR3 DNA reads TGTGCCAGCAGCTCTATTTACCCGAGCAGGGGTAGCGAGCAGTACTTC. Translation gives CASSSIYPSRGSEQYF.